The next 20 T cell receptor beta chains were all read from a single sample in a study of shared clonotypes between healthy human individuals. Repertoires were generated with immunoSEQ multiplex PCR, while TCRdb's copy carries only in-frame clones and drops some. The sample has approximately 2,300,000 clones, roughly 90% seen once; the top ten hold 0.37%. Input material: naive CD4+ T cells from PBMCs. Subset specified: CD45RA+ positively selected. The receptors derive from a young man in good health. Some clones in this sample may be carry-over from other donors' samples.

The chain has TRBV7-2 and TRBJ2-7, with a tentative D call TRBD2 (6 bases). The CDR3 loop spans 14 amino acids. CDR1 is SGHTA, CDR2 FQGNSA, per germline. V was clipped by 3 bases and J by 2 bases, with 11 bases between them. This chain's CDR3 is CASSFFRETYEQYF. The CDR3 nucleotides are TGTGCCAGCAGCTTCTTCCGGGAGACCTACGAGCAGTACTTC.

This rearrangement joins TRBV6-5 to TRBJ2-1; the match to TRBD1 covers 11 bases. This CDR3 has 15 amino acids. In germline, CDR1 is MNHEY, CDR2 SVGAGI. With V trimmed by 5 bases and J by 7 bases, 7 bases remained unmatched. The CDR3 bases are TGTGCCAGCAGTCCCGGGACAGGGGGTTGGAATGAGCAGTTCTTC. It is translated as CASSPGTGGWNEQFF.

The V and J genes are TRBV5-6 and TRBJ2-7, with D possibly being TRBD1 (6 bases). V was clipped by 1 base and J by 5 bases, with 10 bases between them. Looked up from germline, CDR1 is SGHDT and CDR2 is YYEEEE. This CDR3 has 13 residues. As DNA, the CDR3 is TGTGCCAGCAGCTTGCAGGGGACCCACGAGCAGTACTTC. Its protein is CASSLQGTHEQYF.

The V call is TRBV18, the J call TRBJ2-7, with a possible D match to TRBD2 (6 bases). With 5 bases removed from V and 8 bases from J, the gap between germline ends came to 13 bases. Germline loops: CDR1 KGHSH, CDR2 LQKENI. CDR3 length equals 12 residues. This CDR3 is CASSDSGRKQYF. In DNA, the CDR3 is TGTGCCAGCTCAGATAGCGGCCGTAAGCAGTACTTC.

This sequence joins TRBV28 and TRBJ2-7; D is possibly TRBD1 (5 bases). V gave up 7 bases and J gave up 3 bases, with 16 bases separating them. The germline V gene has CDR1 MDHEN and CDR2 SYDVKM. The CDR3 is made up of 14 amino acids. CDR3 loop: CASNLPGHNYEQYF. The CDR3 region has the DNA TGTGCCAGCAACCTTCCCGGACACAACTACGAGCAGTACTTC.

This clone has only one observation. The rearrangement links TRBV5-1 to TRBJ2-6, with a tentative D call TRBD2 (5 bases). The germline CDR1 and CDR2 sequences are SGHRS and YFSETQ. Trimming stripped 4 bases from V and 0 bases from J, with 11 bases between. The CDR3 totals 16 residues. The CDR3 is CASSPTAASGANVLTF. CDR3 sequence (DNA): TGCGCCAGCAGCCCAACAGCGGCCTCTGGGGCCAACGTCCTGACTTTC.

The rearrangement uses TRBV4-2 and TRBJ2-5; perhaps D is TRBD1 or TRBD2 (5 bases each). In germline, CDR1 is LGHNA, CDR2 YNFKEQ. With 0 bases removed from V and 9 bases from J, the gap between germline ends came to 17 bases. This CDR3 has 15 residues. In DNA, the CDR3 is TGTGCCAGCAGCCAAGATGAGGGGATCCGCCTGGCCCAGTACTTC. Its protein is CASSQDEGIRLAQYF.

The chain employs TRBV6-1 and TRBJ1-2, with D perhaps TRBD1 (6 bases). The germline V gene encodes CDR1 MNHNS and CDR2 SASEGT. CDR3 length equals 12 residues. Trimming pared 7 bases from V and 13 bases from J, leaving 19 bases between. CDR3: CASTLPEGVATF. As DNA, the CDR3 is TGTGCCAGCACCCTACCGGAGGGGGTAGCCACCTTC.

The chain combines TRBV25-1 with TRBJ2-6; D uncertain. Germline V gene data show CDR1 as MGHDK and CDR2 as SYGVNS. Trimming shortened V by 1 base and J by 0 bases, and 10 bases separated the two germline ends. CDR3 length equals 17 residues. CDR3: CASSEWAAASGANVLTF. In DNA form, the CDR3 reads TGTGCCAGCAGTGAATGGGCAGCTGCCTCTGGGGCCAACGTCCTGACTTTC.

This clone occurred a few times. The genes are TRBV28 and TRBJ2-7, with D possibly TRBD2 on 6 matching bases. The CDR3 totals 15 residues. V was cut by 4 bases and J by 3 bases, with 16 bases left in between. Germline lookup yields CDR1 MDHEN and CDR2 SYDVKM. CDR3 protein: CASSSLGGESYEQYF. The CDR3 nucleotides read TGTGCCAGCAGTTCCCTCGGCGGGGAGAGCTACGAGCAGTACTTC.

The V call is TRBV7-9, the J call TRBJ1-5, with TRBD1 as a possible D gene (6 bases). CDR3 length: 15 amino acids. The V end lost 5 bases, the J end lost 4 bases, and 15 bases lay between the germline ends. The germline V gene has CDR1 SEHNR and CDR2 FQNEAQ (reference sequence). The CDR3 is CASSRTGNINQPQHF. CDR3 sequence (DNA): TGTGCCAGCAGCCGTACAGGGAACATTAATCAGCCCCAGCATTTT.

The CDR3: CASSIRAGELFF. In nucleotides, the CDR3 is TGTGCCAGCAGCATTAGGGCCGGGGAGCTGTTTTTT. The chain is built from TRBV4-2 and TRBJ2-2; D is unresolved. V shed 5 bases and J shed 6 bases, with 7 bases lying between them. The CDR3 loop spans 12 amino acids. Germline assignment: CDR1 LGHNA and CDR2 YNFKEQ.

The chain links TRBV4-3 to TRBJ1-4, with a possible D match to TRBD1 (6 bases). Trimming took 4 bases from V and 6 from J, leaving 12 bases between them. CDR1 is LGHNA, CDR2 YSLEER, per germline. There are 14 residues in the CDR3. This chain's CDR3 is CASSPRGPYEKLFF. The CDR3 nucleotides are TGCGCCAGCAGCCCCAGGGGACCCTATGAAAAACTGTTTTTT.

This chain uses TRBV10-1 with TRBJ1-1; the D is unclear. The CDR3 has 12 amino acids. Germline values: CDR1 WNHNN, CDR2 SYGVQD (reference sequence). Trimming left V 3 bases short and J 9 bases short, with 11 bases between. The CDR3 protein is CASSDSAGKAFF. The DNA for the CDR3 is TGCGCCAGCAGTGATTCGGCAGGAAAAGCTTTCTTT.

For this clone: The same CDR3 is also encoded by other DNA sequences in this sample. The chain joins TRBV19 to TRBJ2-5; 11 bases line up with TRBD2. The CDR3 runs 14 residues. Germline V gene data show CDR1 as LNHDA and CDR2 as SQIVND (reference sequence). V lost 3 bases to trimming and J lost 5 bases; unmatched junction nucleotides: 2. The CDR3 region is CASSISSGRETQYF. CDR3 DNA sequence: TGTGCCAGTAGTATCTCTAGCGGGAGGGAGACCCAGTACTTC.

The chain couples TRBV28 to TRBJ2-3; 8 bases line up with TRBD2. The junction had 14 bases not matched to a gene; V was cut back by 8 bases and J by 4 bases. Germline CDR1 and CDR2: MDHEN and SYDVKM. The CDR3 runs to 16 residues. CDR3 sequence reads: CASLNPSGSGADTQYF. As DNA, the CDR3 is TGTGCCAGCCTAAACCCCAGCGGGAGTGGAGCAGATACGCAGTATTTT.

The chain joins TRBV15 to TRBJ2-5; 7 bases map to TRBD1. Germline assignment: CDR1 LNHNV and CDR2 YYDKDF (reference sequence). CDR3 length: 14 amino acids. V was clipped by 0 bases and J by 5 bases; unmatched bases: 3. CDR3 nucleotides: TGTGCCACCAGCAGAGAGGGACAGCGTGAGACCCAGTACTTC. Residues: CATSREGQRETQYF. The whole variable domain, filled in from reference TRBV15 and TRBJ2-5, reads DAMVIQNPRYQVTQFGKPVTLSCSQTLNHNVMYWYQQKSSQAPKLLFHYYDKDFNNEADTPDNFQSRRPNTSFCFLDIRSPGLGDTAMYLCATSREGQRETQYFGPGTRLLVL.

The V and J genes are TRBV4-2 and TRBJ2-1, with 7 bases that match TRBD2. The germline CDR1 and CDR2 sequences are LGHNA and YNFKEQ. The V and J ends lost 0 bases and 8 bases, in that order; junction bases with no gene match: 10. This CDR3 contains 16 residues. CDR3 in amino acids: CASSQDFGGRAYEQFF. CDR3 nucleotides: TGTGCCAGCAGCCAAGATTTTGGGGGGAGGGCCTATGAGCAGTTCTTC.

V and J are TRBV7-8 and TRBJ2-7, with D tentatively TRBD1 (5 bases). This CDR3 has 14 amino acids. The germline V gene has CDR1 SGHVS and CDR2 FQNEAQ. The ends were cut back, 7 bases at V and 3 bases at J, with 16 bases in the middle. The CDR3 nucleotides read TGTGCCAGCACTGGGGCCCACCTCAACTACGAGCAGTACTTC. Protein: CASTGAHLNYEQYF.

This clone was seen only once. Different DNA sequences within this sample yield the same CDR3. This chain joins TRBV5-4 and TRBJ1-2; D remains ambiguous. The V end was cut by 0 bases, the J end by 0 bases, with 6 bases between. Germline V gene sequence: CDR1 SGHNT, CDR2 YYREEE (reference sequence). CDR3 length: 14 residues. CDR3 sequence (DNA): TGTGCCAGCAGCTTGGATGGCACTAACTATGGCTACACCTTC. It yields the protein CASSLDGTNYGYTF.